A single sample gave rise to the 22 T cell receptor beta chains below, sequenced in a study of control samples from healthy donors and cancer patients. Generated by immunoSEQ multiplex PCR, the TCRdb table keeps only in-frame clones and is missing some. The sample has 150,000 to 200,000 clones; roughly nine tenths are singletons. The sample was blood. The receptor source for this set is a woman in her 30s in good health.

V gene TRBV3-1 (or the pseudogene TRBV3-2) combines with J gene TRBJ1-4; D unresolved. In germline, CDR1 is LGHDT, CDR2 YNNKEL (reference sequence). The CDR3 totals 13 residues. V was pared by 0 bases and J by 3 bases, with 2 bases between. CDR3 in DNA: TGTGCCAGCAGCCAAGATTCTAATGAAAAACTGTTTTTT. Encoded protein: CASSQDSNEKLFF.

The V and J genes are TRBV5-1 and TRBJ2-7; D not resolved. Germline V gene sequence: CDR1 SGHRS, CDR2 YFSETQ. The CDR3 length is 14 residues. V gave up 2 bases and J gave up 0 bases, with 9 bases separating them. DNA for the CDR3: TGCGCCAGCAGCTTCGGACCCCTCTCCTACGAGCAGTACTTC. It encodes CASSFGPLSYEQYF.

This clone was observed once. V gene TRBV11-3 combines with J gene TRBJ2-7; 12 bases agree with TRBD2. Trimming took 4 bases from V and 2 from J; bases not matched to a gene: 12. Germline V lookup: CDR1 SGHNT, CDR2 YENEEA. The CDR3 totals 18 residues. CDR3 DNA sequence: TGTGCCAGCAGCTCCGGGACAGGGAGGACTAGCGGGGCCTACGAGCAGTACTTC. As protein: CASSSGTGRTSGAYEQYF.

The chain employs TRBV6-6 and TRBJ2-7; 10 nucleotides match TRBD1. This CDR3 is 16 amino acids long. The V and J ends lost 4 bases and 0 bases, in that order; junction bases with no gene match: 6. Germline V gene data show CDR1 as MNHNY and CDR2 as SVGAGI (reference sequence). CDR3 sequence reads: CASSSAGTGASYEQYF. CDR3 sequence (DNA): TGTGCCAGCAGTTCCGCCGGGACAGGGGCCTCCTACGAGCAGTACTTC.

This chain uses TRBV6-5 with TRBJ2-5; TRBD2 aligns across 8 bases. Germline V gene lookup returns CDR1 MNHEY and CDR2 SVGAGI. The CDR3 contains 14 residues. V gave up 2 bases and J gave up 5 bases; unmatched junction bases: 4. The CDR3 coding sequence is TGTGCCAGCAGTTACCTGACTAGCGTGGAGACCCAGTACTTC. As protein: CASSYLTSVETQYF.

The CDR3 DNA reads as TGTGCCAGCAGGGGAGGGGTAACAGATACGCAGTATTTT. Translated: CASRGGVTDTQYF. The chain links TRBV6-5 to TRBJ2-3; TRBD2 aligns across 7 bases. CDR3 size: 13 residues. V lost 6 bases, J lost 3 bases, and 3 bases stayed unmatched. Germline assignment: CDR1 MNHEY and CDR2 SVGAGI.

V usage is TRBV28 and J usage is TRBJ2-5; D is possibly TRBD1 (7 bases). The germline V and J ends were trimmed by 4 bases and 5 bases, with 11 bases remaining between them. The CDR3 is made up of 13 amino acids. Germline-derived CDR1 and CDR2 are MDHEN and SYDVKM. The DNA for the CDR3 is TGTGCCAGCAGTTCAGGGGGGTGGGAGACCCAGTACTTC. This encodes CASSSGGWETQYF. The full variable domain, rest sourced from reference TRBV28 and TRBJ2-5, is DVKVTQSSRYLVKRTGEKVFLECVQDMDHENMFWYRQDPGLGLRLIYFSYDVKMKEKGDIPEGYSVSREKKERFSLILESASTNQTSMYLCASSSGGWETQYFGPGTRLLVL.

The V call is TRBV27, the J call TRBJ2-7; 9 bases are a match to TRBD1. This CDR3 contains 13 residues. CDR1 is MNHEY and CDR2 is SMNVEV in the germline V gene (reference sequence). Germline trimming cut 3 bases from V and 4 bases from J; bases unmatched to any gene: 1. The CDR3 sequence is CASSFGQGYEQYF. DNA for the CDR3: TGTGCCAGCAGTTTTGGACAGGGGTACGAGCAGTACTTC.

The chain's CDR3 is CASSRTGAGSPLHF. CDR3 DNA: TGTGCCAGCAGTAGGACAGGGGCGGGATCACCCCTCCACTTT. The rearrangement links TRBV25-1 to TRBJ1-6, with 9 bases matching TRBD1. With V trimmed by 5 bases and J by 10 bases, 6 bases remained unmatched. The germline V gene has CDR1 MGHDK and CDR2 SYGVNS. This CDR3 contains 14 residues.

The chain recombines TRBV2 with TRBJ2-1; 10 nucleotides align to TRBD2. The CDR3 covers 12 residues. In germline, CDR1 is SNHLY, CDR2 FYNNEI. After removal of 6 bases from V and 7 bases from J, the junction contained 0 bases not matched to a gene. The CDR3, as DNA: TGTGCCAGCAGACTAGCGGGGAATGAGCAGTTCTTC. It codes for CASRLAGNEQFF.

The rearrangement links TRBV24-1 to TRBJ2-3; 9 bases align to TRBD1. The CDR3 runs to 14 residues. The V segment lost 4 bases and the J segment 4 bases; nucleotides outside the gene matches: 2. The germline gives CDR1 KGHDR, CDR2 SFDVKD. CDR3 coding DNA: TGTGCCACCAGTGAGGGGACAGGGCCAGATACGCAGTATTTT. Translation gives CATSEGTGPDTQYF.

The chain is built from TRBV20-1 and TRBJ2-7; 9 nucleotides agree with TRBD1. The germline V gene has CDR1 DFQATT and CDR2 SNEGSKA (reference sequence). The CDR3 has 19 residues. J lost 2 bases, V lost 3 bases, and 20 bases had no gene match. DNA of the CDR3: TGCAGTGCTAGTTACCGGGGAGATAACCGGGACAGGGAGACCTACGAGCAGTACTTC. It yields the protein CSASYRGDNRDRETYEQYF.

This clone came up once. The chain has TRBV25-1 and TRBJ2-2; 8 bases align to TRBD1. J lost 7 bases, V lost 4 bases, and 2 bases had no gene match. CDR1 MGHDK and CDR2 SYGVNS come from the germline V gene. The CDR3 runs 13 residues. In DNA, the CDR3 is TGTGCCAGCAGTGCACAGGGGGTCGGGGAGCTGTTTTTT. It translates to CASSAQGVGELFF.

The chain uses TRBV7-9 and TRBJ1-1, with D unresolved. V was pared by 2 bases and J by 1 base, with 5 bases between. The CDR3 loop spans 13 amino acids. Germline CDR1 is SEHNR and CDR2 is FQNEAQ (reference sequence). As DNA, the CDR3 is TGTGCCAGCAGCTTAATGGAGAACACTGAAGCTTTCTTT. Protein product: CASSLMENTEAFF.

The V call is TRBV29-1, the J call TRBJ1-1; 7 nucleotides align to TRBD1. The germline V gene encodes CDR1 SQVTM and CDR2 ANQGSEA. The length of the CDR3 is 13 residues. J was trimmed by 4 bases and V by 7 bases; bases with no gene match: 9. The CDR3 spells CSADRDRGTEAFF. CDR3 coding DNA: TGCAGCGCCGACAGGGATCGCGGCACTGAAGCTTTCTTT.

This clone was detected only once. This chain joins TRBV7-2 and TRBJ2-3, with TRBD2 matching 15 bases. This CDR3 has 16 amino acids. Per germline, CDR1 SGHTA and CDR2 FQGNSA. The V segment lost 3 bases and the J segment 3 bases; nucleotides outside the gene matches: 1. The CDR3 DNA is TGTGCCAGCAGCTTCGGACTAGCGGGAGGGACAGATACGCAGTATTTT. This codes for CASSFGLAGGTDTQYF. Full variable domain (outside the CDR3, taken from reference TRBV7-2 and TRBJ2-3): GAGVSQSPSNKVTEKGKDVELRCDPISGHTALYWYRQSLGQGLEFLIYFQGNSAPDKSGLPSDRFSAERTGGSVSTLTIQRTQQEDSAVYLCASSFGLAGGTDTQYFGPGTRLTVL.

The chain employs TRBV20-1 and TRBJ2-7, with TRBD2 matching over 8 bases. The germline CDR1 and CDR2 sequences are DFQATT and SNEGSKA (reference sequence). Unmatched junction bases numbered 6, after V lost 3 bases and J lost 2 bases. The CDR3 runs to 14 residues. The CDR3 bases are TGCAGTGCTAGTCCCCTAGCGGGCCCCTACGAGCAGTACTTC. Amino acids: CSASPLAGPYEQYF.

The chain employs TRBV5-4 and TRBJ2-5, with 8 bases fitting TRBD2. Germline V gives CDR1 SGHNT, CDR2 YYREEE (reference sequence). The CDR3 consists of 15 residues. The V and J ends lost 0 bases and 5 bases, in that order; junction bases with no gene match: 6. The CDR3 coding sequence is TGTGCCAGCAGCTTGGAGAGCGGGAGATCGGAGACCCAGTACTTC. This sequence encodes CASSLESGRSETQYF.

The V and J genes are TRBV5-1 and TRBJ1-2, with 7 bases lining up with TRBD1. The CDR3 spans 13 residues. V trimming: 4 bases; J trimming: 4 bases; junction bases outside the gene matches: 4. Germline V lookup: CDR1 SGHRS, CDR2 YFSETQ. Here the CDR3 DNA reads TGCGCCAGCAGCAGGGGGACAGCCTATGGCTACACCTTC. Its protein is CASSRGTAYGYTF.

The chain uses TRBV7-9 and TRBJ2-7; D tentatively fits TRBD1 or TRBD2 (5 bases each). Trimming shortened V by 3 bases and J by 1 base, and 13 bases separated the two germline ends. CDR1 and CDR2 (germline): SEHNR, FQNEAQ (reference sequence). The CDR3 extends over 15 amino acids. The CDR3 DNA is TGTGCCAGCAGCTTGTCAGGGAGTGAATCCTACGAGCAGTACTTC. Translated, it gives CASSLSGSESYEQYF. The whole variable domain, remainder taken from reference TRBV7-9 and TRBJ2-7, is DTGVSQNPRHKITKRGQNVTFRCDPISEHNRLYWYRQTLGQGPEFLTYFQNEAQLEKSRLLSDRFSAERPKGSFSTLEIQRTEQGDSAMYLCASSLSGSESYEQYFGPGTRLTVT.

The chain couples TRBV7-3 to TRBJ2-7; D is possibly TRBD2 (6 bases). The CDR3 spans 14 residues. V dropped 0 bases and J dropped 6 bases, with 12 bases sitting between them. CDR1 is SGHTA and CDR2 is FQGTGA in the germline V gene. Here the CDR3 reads CASSLTVGGGEQYF. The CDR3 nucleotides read TGTGCCAGCAGCTTAACGGTGGGAGGCGGCGAGCAGTACTTC. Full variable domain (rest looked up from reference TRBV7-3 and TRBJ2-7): GAGVSQTPSNKVTEKGKYVELRCDPISGHTALYWYRQSLGQGPEFLIYFQGTGAADDSGLPNDRFFAVRPEGSVSTLKIQRTERGDSAVYLCASSLTVGGGEQYFGPGTRLTVT.

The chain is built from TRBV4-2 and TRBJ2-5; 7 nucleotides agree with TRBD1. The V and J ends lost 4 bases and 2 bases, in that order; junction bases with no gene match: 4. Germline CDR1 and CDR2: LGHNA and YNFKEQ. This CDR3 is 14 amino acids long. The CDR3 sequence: CASSPPGQQETQYF. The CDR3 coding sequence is TGTGCCAGCAGCCCGCCGGGACAGCAAGAGACCCAGTACTTC.